There are a few counts of the clone carrying this T cell receptor (beta chain). Its antigen is not known. This specimen comes from a study of vaccination effects on CD4 cells after COVID-19. Study-wide context: Within the ViraFEST assay, antigen-specific CD4+ T cells underwent expansion with viral peptide pools prior to sequencing. Post-vaccine sampling took place a median of 72 days after the second dose. Early samples were taken at day +14, late at days +241, +227, +161. General study results and limits: Clonal contraction was marked in infection- and vaccine-induced clones late after vaccination.

CDR1 is LNHDA and CDR2 is SQIVND in the germline V gene (reference sequence). The CDR3 is made up of 14 amino acids. V gave up 5 bases and J gave up 8 bases, with 16 bases separating them. Clones were read by immunoSEQ multiplex PCR, and TCRdb kept only the in-frame ones, dropping some. The top ten hold approximately 3.8% of the sample, which has tens of thousands of clones, 76% seen once. Researchers isolated CD4+ T cells once 9 to 11 days of culture had elapsed. This person's SARS-CoV-2 infection, confirmed by PCR, occurred between March and December 2020. Subjects were given two BNT162b2 or mRNA-1273 vaccine doses.

V gene TRBV19 combines with J gene TRBJ2-1; weak D call: TRBD2 (6 bases). This specimen consisted of CD4+ T cells from PBMCs cultured without peptide, obtained after COVID-19 vaccination. The receptor's source is a human donor who had a prior SARS-CoV-2 infection. The CDR3 bases are TGTGCCAGTAGTCCACCTCTAGCGTGGCATGAGCAGTTCTTC. The encoded protein is CASSPPLAWHEQFF.